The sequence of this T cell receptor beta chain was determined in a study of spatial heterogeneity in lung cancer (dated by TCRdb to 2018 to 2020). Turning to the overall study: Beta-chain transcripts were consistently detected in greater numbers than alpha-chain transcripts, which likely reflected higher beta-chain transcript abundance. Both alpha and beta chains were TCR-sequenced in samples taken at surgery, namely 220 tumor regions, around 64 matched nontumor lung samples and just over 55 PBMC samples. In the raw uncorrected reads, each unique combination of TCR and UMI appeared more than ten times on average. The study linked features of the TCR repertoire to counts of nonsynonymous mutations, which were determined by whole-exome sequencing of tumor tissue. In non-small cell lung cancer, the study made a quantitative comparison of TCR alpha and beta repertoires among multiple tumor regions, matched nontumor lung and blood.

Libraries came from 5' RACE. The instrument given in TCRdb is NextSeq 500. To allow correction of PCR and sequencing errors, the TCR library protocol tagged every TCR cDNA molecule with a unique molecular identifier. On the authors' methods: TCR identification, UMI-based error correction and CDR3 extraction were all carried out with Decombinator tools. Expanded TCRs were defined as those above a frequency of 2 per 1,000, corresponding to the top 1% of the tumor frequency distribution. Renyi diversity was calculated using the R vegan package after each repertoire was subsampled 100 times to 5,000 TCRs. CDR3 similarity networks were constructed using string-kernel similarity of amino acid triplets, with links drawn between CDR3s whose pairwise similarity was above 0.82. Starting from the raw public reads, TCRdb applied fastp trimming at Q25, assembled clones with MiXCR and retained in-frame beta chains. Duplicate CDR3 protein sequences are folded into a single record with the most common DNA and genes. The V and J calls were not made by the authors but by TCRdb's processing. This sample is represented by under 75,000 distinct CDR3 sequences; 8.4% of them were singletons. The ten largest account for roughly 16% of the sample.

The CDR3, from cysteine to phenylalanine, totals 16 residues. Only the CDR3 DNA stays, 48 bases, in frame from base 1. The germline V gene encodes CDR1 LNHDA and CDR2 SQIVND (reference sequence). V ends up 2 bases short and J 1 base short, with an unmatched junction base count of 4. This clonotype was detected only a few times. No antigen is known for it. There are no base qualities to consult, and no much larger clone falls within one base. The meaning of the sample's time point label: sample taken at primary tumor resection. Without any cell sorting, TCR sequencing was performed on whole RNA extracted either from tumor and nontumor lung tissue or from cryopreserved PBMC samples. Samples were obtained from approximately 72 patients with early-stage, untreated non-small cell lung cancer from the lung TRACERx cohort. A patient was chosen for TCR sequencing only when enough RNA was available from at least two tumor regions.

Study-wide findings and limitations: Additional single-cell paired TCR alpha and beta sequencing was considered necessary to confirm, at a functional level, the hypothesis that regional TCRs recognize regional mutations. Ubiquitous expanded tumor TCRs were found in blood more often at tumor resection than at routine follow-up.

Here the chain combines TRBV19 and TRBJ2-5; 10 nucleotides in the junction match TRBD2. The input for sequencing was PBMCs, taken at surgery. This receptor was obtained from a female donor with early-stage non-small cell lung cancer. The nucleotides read TGTGCCAGTAGTATATCGGCTAGCGGGGGCCAAGAGACCCAGTACTTC. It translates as CASSISASGGQETQYF.